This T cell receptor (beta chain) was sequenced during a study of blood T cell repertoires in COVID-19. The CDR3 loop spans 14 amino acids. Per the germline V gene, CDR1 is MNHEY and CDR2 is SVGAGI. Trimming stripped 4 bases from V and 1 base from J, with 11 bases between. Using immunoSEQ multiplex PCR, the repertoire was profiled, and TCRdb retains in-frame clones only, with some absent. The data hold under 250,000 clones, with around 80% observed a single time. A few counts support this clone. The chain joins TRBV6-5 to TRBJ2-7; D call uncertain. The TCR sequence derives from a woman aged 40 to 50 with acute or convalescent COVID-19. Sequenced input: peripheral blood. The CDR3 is CASSSERVSYEQYF. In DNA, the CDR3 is TGTGCCAGCAGTTCCGAGAGAGTGTCCTACGAGCAGTACTTC.